These 31 T cell receptor beta chains share one sample of origin, sequenced in a study of pediatric ulcerative colitis (dated by TCRdb to about 2019). Libraries were made using the immunoSEQ multiplex PCR assay. TCRdb carries this immuneACCESS record with in-frame sequences only. Its versions omit some clonotypes, under half of them owing to an unresolved V gene in the studies checked, with the rest unexplained. The sample table records tens of thousands of clones; 80% to 90% of these occur just once. The ten largest clones capture approximately 1.5% of the sample. The sample was blood. These receptors were collected from a boy younger than 18 who was a control in a study of pediatric ulcerative colitis.

J is TRBJ2-2 and V is TRBV7-2, with 10 bases lining up with TRBD2. This CDR3 contains 17 residues. Trimming cost V 0 bases and J 4 bases; bases outside gene matches: 5. The germline V gene has CDR1 SGHTA and CDR2 FQGNSA. Written as DNA, the CDR3 is TGTGCCAGCAGCTTAGCGTGGTCTAGCGGGGGCACCGGGGAGCTGTTTTTT. Translation gives CASSLAWSSGGTGELFF.

The rearrangement joins TRBV7-6 to TRBJ1-5; D is uncertain. Per germline, CDR1 SGHVS and CDR2 FNYEAQ. Trimming removed 3 bases from V and 4 bases from J, with 4 bases in between. The CDR3 is made up of 12 amino acids. CDR3 loop: CASSFLNQPQHF. In nucleotides, the CDR3 is TGTGCCAGCAGCTTTCTAAATCAGCCCCAGCATTTT.

The rearrangement links TRBV19 to TRBJ1-5, with D unresolved. V lost 5 bases and J 7 bases, leaving 21 bases between the germline ends. CDR3 length equals 16 residues. Germline CDR1 LNHDA, CDR2 SQIVND (reference sequence). The CDR3 bases are TGTGCCAGTAGTTGGTCTGGTGCCCTCGGCTACCAGCCCCAGCATTTT. This translates into CASSWSGALGYQPQHF.

This rearrangement joins TRBV6-1 to TRBJ1-5; the D gene is possibly TRBD1 (6 bases). CDR1 MNHNS and CDR2 SASEGT come from the germline V gene. V was shortened by 6 bases and J by 6 bases, with 15 bases between the two germline ends. The CDR3 consists of 14 residues. CDR3 loop: CASRDGGHGQPQHF. DNA for the CDR3: TGTGCCAGCAGGGATGGGGGGCATGGTCAGCCCCAGCATTTT.

The sample holds one count of this clone. The chain carries TRBV7-3 and TRBJ2-2; 7 bases fit TRBD2. This CDR3 spans 20 amino acids. The V segment lost 5 bases and the J segment 3 bases; nucleotides outside the gene matches: 21. The germline V gene encodes CDR1 SGHTA and CDR2 FQGTGA. CDR3 nucleotides: TGTGCCAGCAGCCGCTACAACCTGATGTTCCCGACTAGCCACACCGGGGAGCTGTTTTTT. Translation: CASSRYNLMFPTSHTGELFF.

This clone has just a few counts. The rearrangement joins TRBV28 to TRBJ2-1, with D hard to call. Germline values: CDR1 MDHEN, CDR2 SYDVKM. The CDR3 loop spans 15 amino acids. The V gene lost 5 bases and the J gene lost 0 bases, with 11 bases spanning the gap. The CDR3 coding sequence is TGTGCCAGCAGTAGGACGGGCACCTCCTACAATGAGCAGTTCTTC. It specifies CASSRTGTSYNEQFF.

This clone appeared a few times. The chain is built from TRBV6-4 and TRBJ2-3; D is perhaps TRBD2 (5 bases). Germline CDR1 is MRHNA and CDR2 is SNTAGT. CDR3 length equals 18 residues. The V gene lost 5 bases and the J gene lost 2 bases, with 23 bases spanning the gap. This chain's CDR3 is CASSFLGGGVWVTDTQYF. CDR3 in DNA: TGTGCCAGCAGTTTTCTCGGCGGAGGAGTTTGGGTCACAGATACGCAGTATTTT.

This clone was seen more than once but under ten times. V is TRBV11-2 and J is TRBJ1-2; 7 bases align to TRBD1. CDR3 size: 12 residues. CDR1 is SGHAT, CDR2 FQNNGV, per germline. V shed 5 bases, J shed 8 bases, and the junction held 5 bases outside the gene matches. The CDR3 coding sequence is TGTGCCAGCAGCGTCAGGGGGTTAGGCTACACCTTC. Encoded protein: CASSVRGLGYTF.

This clone came up once. V is TRBV5-1 and J is TRBJ2-1, with a tentative D call TRBD1 (5 bases). Trimming stripped 2 bases from V and 6 bases from J, with 9 bases between. CDR1 is SGHRS, CDR2 YFSETQ, per germline. The CDR3 consists of 13 residues. The CDR3 here is CASSLGVSNEQFF. CDR3 in DNA: TGCGCCAGCAGCTTAGGGGTCTCCAATGAGCAGTTCTTC.

CDR3 region: CASSLSQGTTEAFF. The CDR3 region has the DNA TGCGCCAGCAGCTTGAGCCAGGGAACCACTGAAGCTTTCTTT. This sequence joins TRBV5-1 and TRBJ1-1, with D possibly matching TRBD1 (5 bases). V lost 1 base, J lost 4 bases, and 11 bases lay in between. This CDR3 contains 14 residues. Germline values: CDR1 SGHRS, CDR2 YFSETQ.

This sequence joins TRBV5-1 and TRBJ2-6; no clear D gene. Germline CDR1 reads SGHRS; CDR2 reads YFSETQ. CDR3 length equals 16 residues. V was clipped by 3 bases and J by 0 bases, with 10 bases between them. The CDR3 reads CASSSDGPSGANVLTF. The CDR3 DNA sequence: TGCGCCAGCAGCTCGGACGGCCCCTCTGGGGCCAACGTCCTGACTTTC.

V gene TRBV19 combines with J gene TRBJ1-4, with D maybe TRBD1 (5 bases). This CDR3 region has 16 residues. Trimming cost V 9 bases and J 0 bases, with 17 bases left between them. Germline V gene lookup returns CDR1 LNHDA and CDR2 SQIVND (reference sequence). This CDR3 reads CASKRGQTATNEKLFF. The DNA of the CDR3 is TGTGCCAGCAAGCGGGGCCAAACTGCAACTAATGAAAAACTGTTTTTT.

This clone occurred a few times. The chain has TRBV5-1 and TRBJ1-1; TRBD1 is a possible D gene (5 bases). Germline V gene sequence: CDR1 SGHRS, CDR2 YFSETQ. The V and J ends lost 3 bases and 5 bases respectively, with 11 bases between them. CDR3 length: 13 residues. The CDR3 bases are TGCGCCAGCAGCTGGGGGACGGGTACTGAAGCTTTCTTT. Translating gives CASSWGTGTEAFF.

V is TRBV4-1 and J is TRBJ1-1; D is unclear. Germline-derived CDR1 and CDR2 are MGHRA and YSYEKL. CDR3 size: 15 residues. The V end was cut by 1 base, the J end by 2 bases, with 11 bases between. The CDR3 protein is CASSQVPPVNTEAFF. CDR3 sequence (DNA): TGCGCCAGCAGCCAAGTCCCTCCCGTAAACACTGAAGCTTTCTTT.

V is TRBV6-1 and J is TRBJ2-7; D perhaps matches TRBD2 (5 bases). V was trimmed by 3 bases and J by 7 bases, leaving 25 bases between them. The germline V gene encodes CDR1 MNHNS and CDR2 SASEGT. This CDR3 region has 17 residues. CDR3 residues: CASSEYSAEPMRGEQYF. DNA for the CDR3: TGTGCCAGCAGTGAGTATAGCGCCGAGCCTATGAGAGGAGAGCAGTACTTC.

The chain has TRBV2 and TRBJ2-3; D assignment may be TRBD1 or TRBD2 (6 bases each). Germline V gene sequence: CDR1 SNHLY, CDR2 FYNNEI. V was pared by 8 bases and J by 5 bases, with 17 bases between. The CDR3 extends over 14 amino acids. CDR3 in DNA: TGTGCCAGCGGACACCCCGGGGGCAAAGATACGCAGTATTTT. Its translation is CASGHPGGKDTQYF.

The chain links TRBV28 to TRBJ1-2, with 9 bases lining up with TRBD1. Trimming cost V 5 bases and J 4 bases; bases outside gene matches: 5. The CDR3 spans 14 residues. The germline V gene has CDR1 MDHEN and CDR2 SYDVKM. In DNA form, the CDR3 reads TGTGCCAGCAGTGGACAGGGGTTGGGCTATGGCTACACCTTC. Protein product: CASSGQGLGYGYTF.

V and J are TRBV30 and TRBJ2-1; 13 nucleotides line up with TRBD2. CDR1 GTSNPN and CDR2 SVGIG come from the germline V gene (reference sequence). The CDR3 totals 17 residues. The junction had 10 bases not matched to a gene; V was cut back by 2 bases and J by 6 bases. CDR3 in amino acids: CAWSFGRTSGGINEQFF. CDR3 in DNA: TGTGCCTGGAGTTTCGGGCGGACTAGCGGGGGTATCAATGAGCAGTTCTTC.

V gene TRBV7-2 combines with J gene TRBJ1-1; TRBD1 is a possible D gene (5 bases). The length of the CDR3 is 14 residues. The V and J ends lost 8 bases and 1 base respectively, with 14 bases between them. Per the germline V gene, CDR1 is SGHTA and CDR2 is FQGNSA. The CDR3 region has the DNA TGTGCCAGCGGCCCCGGGGGAGAGAACACTGAAGCTTTCTTT. Translated: CASGPGGENTEAFF.

The V call is TRBV4-3, the J call TRBJ1-4; D is unclear. CDR1 is LGHNA, CDR2 YSLEER, per germline. The V end lost 2 bases, the J end lost 5 bases, and 12 bases lay between the germline ends. This CDR3 is built from 15 residues. CDR3 protein: CASSQHPDPNEKLFF. For the CDR3, the DNA is TGCGCCAGCAGCCAACACCCAGACCCCAATGAAAAACTGTTTTTT.

The V call is TRBV9, the J call TRBJ2-6, with 8 positions matching TRBD2. Germline CDR1 SGDLS, CDR2 YYNGEE. CDR3 length equals 18 residues. V gave up 4 bases and J gave up 0 bases; unmatched junction bases: 9. CDR3 DNA sequence: TGTGCCAGCAGCACAGCGGGGGTCGACGACTCTGGGGCCAACGTCCTGACTTTC. It is translated as CASSTAGVDDSGANVLTF.

CDR3 sequence reads: CATSRRGTASGANVLTF. In DNA form, the CDR3 reads TGTGCCACCAGCAGACGGGGGACAGCTTCTGGGGCCAACGTCCTGACTTTC. The chain employs TRBV15 and TRBJ2-6, with a weak D call TRBD1 (7 bases). The germline V gene encodes CDR1 LNHNV and CDR2 YYDKDF (reference sequence). V lost 2 bases and J lost 1, with 12 bases in between. The CDR3 is 17 residues long.

The chain carries TRBV7-2 and TRBJ2-1, with D perhaps matching TRBD1 (6 bases). The CDR3 runs 19 residues. V was trimmed by 0 bases and J by 0 bases, leaving 18 bases between them. In germline, CDR1 is SGHTA, CDR2 FQGNSA. CDR3 residues: CASSLALSSGARSYNEQFF. For the CDR3, the DNA is TGTGCCAGCAGCTTAGCGCTCTCTTCAGGGGCCCGCTCCTACAATGAGCAGTTCTTC.

V gene TRBV19 combines with J gene TRBJ1-1; 7 nucleotides line up with TRBD1. Germline lookup yields CDR1 LNHDA and CDR2 SQIVND (reference sequence). With V trimmed by 1 base and J by 0 bases, 2 bases remained unmatched. The CDR3 covers 15 residues. The CDR3 region has the DNA TGTGCCAGTAGTATAGGACAGGGCATGAACACTGAAGCTTTCTTT. It yields the protein CASSIGQGMNTEAFF.

The V and J genes are TRBV4-1 and TRBJ2-3, with unresolved D. This CDR3 is 17 amino acids long. Germline loops: CDR1 MGHRA, CDR2 YSYEKL. Trimming pared 4 bases from V and 0 bases from J, leaving 17 bases between. CDR3 loop: CASSPGPLLSSTDTQYF. DNA for the CDR3: TGCGCCAGCAGCCCCGGGCCCCTATTAAGTAGCACAGATACGCAGTATTTT.

The chain has TRBV19 and TRBJ2-5; the match to TRBD1 covers 8 bases. CDR3 length equals 14 residues. Trimming cost V 3 bases and J 4 bases; bases outside gene matches: 4. CDR1 is LNHDA, CDR2 SQIVND, per germline (reference sequence). DNA of the CDR3: TGTGCCAGTAGTATTGACAGGGGAGGAGAGACCCAGTACTTC. It encodes CASSIDRGGETQYF.

The V call is TRBV7-6, the J call TRBJ1-3; no definite D call. This CDR3 has 14 residues. V was clipped by 2 bases and J by 0 bases, with 5 bases between them. From germline, CDR1 is SGHVS and CDR2 FNYEAQ. The CDR3: CASSLPGSGNTIYF. Written as DNA, the CDR3 is TGTGCCAGCAGCTTACCTGGCTCTGGAAACACCATATATTTT.

V gene TRBV2 combines with J gene TRBJ2-1; D not resolved. Deletions cut 8 bases from V and 4 bases from J, with 12 bases between. The CDR3 consists of 13 residues. Germline assignment: CDR1 SNHLY and CDR2 FYNNEI. CDR3 region: CASEPELYNEQFF. In nucleotides, the CDR3 is TGTGCCAGCGAGCCGGAACTTTACAATGAGCAGTTCTTC. Together with reference TRBV2 and TRBJ2-1, the CDR3 gives the full variable domain: EPEVTQTPSHQVTQMGQEVILRCVPISNHLYFYWYRQILGQKVEFLVSFYNNEISEKSEIFDDQFSVERPDGSNFTLKIRSTKLEDSAMYFCASEPELYNEQFFGPGTRLTVL.

The gene calls are TRBV6-5 and TRBJ2-1; 8 nucleotides line up with TRBD1. Germline values: CDR1 MNHEY, CDR2 SVGAGI. CDR3 size: 15 residues. After removal of 6 bases from V and 7 bases from J, the junction contained 11 bases not matched to a gene. CDR3 residues: CASRSRPGGRNEQFF. CDR3 coding DNA: TGTGCCAGCAGAAGCCGCCCAGGGGGCCGAAATGAGCAGTTCTTC.

The chain carries TRBV11-2 and TRBJ1-1; unclear D gene. This CDR3 comprises 13 residues. CDR1 is SGHAT, CDR2 FQNNGV, per germline. The V end was cut by 5 bases, the J end by 4 bases, with 11 bases between. The DNA for the CDR3 is TGTGCCAGCAGCCCGCAGGTGGTCACTGAAGCTTTCTTT. Amino acids: CASSPQVVTEAFF.

The chain has TRBV19 and TRBJ2-2; D is possibly TRBD2 (6 bases). This CDR3 comprises 13 residues. CDR1 and CDR2 (germline): LNHDA, SQIVND (reference sequence). V was pared by 3 bases and J by 11 bases, with 13 bases between. The CDR3 sequence is CASSISASVELFF. For the CDR3, the DNA is TGTGCCAGTAGTATCTCGGCTAGCGTCGAGCTGTTTTTT.